This is a list of T cell receptor beta chains from one sample in a study of cytomegalovirus exposure and HLA in healthy donors. The repertoire was sequenced with immunoSEQ multiplex PCR; TCRdb's copy has only in-frame clones and lacks some. This table has approximately 85,000 clones, roughly three quarters appearing once. Sequences were obtained from PBMCs. Receptors originate from a woman aged 45-65 years in good health and CMV-seropositive. Each CDR3 is given with its conserved first and last residue. D genes are given only for firm matches. Clone sizes are given selectively: once, few, many, or a class where the clone is expanded.

V gene	clone size	J gene	D gene	CDR3 protein	CDR3 DNA
TRBV6-1	-	TRBJ1-1	-	CASSEEGYTEAFF	TGTGCCAGCAGTGAAGAGGGGTACACTGAAGCTTTCTTT
TRBV5-6	-	TRBJ1-1	-	CASSTFRGNWYTEAFF	TGTGCCAGCAGCACATTTAGGGGAAATTGGTACACTGAAGCTTTCTTT
TRBV19	few	TRBJ1-4	-	CASSKTGGVEKLFF	TGTGCCAGTAGTAAGACAGGTGGGGTGGAAAAACTGTTTTTT
TRBV7-2	-	TRBJ1-2	-	CASSSHTGNYGYTF	TGTGCCAGCAGTTCCCACACAGGGAACTATGGCTACACCTTC
TRBV19	-	TRBJ2-5	TRBD2	CASTGGVGETQYF	TGTGCCAGTACGGGGGGGGTTGGCGAGACCCAGTACTTC
TRBV4-1	-	TRBJ1-1	-	CASSHTDNTEAFF	TGCGCCAGCAGCCATACAGATAACACTGAAGCTTTCTTT
TRBV6-4	-	TRBJ2-1	TRBD2	CASSLPSGNGEQFF	TGTGCCAGCAGCCTCCCTAGCGGGAACGGGGAGCAGTTCTTC
TRBV5-1	-	TRBJ2-5	-	CASSLPAGRGRGNGETQYF	TGCGCCAGCAGCTTGCCCGCTGGGCGGGGCCGGGGTAATGGTGAAACCCAGTACTTC
TRBV5-1	few	TRBJ2-1	-	CASSGAGTNYNEQFF	TGCGCCAGCAGCGGTGCCGGGACAAACTACAATGAGCAGTTCTTC
TRBV11-2	-	TRBJ2-1	TRBD2	CASSRAGGSNNEQFF	TGTGCCAGCAGCCGAGCGGGGGGGAGTAACAATGAGCAGTTCTTC
TRBV7-9	-	TRBJ2-6	-	CASSLYGANVLTF	TGTGCCAGCAGCTTATATGGGGCCAACGTCCTGACTTTC
TRBV10-1	once	TRBJ1-5	TRBD1	CASSEWTGARQPQHF	TGCGCCAGCAGTGAGTGGACAGGGGCTAGACAGCCCCAGCATTTT
TRBV2	-	TRBJ2-2	TRBD2	CASKAGGPTGELFF	TGTGCCAGCAAGGCGGGGGGGCCAACCGGGGAGCTGTTTTTT
TRBV5-4	-	TRBJ1-6	-	CASSLASSYNSPLHF	TGTGCCAGCAGCTTGGCTAGCTCCTATAATTCACCCCTCCACTTC
TRBV13	-	TRBJ1-1	-	CASSLGGPNTEAFF	TGTGCCAGCAGCCTCGGAGGCCCGAACACTGAAGCTTTCTTT
TRBV11-1	-	TRBJ1-1	TRBD1	CASSAGGEGTEAFF	TGTGCCAGCAGCGCAGGGGGCGAGGGGACTGAAGCTTTCTTT
TRBV9	-	TRBJ2-1	TRBD2	CASSVEAGGNYFSSYNEQFF	TGTGCCAGCAGCGTAGAAGCGGGGGGGAACTATTTTAGCTCCTACAATGAGCAGTTCTTC
TRBV6-5	-	TRBJ2-5	-	CASSQNLQETQYF	TGTGCCAGCAGCCAGAACCTCCAAGAGACCCAGTACTTC
TRBV5-4	-	TRBJ1-4	TRBD1	CASSPGQGRTNEKLFF	TGTGCCAGCAGCCCCGGACAGGGTCGGACTAATGAAAAACTGTTTTTT
TRBV11-2	-	TRBJ2-5	-	CASSLHDMRETQYF	TGTGCCAGCAGCCTTCACGATATGCGAGAGACCCAGTACTTC
TRBV9	-	TRBJ1-3	TRBD1	CASSVNRGTGSDLGNTIYF	TGTGCCAGCAGCGTCAACCGTGGGACAGGGTCTGACCTAGGGAACACCATATATTTT
TRBV10-1	few	TRBJ2-3	-	CASSPAYSTDTQYF	TGCGCCAGCAGCCCAGCGTACAGCACAGATACGCAGTATTTT
TRBV6-1	once	TRBJ2-5	-	CASRFSGGGSETQYF	TGTGCCAGCAGGTTCTCGGGTGGCGGGTCAGAGACCCAGTACTTC
TRBV5-4	-	TRBJ1-3	-	CASSLEGGSGNTIYF	TGTGCCAGCAGCCTGGAGGGAGGCTCTGGAAACACCATATATTTT
TRBV5-1	-	TRBJ1-6	-	CASSPGQGTNSPLHF	TGCGCCAGCAGCCCTGGGCAGGGAACGAATTCACCCCTCCACTTT
TRBV19	-	TRBJ2-3	TRBD1	CASSIRKQGTEDTQYF	TGTGCCAGTAGTATTCGGAAACAGGGGACGGAGGATACGCAGTATTTT
TRBV10-2	-	TRBJ2-2	-	CVSTEGGELFF	TGCGTCAGCACCGAGGGCGGGGAGCTGTTTTTT
TRBV9	-	TRBJ2-6	-	CASSVGGTGANVLTF	TGTGCCAGCAGCGTAGGAGGAACTGGGGCCAACGTCCTGACTTTC
TRBV5-1	-	TRBJ2-5	TRBD1	CASRRTGGAETQYF	TGCGCCAGCAGGCGGACAGGGGGCGCGGAGACCCAGTACTTC
TRBV5-1	-	TRBJ2-3	TRBD2	CASSRETSGADTQYF	TGCGCCAGCAGCCGGGAGACTAGCGGGGCAGATACGCAGTATTTT
TRBV5-1	-	TRBJ2-5	-	CASSLGGGETQYF	TGCGCCAGCAGCTTGGGGGGCGGAGAGACCCAGTACTTC
TRBV9	few	TRBJ2-6	TRBD1	CASSAPGQGISGANVLTF	TGTGCCAGCAGCGCACCGGGACAGGGGATTTCAGGGGCCAACGTCCTGACTTTC
TRBV9	-	TRBJ1-2	-	CASTGGGQYDGYTF	TGTGCCAGCACCGGGGGGGGGCAGTATGATGGCTACACCTTC
TRBV15	-	TRBJ2-5	TRBD2	CATSTERLAGETQYF	TGTGCCACCAGCACCGAGCGGCTAGCGGGGGAGACCCAGTACTTC
TRBV7-9	-	TRBJ2-3	TRBD2	CATREGQYF	TGTGCCACCCGGGAGGGCCAGTATTTT
TRBV19	-	TRBJ1-2	-	CASSIDRGYGYTF	TGTGCCAGTAGTATAGATCGGGGCTATGGCTACACCTTC
TRBV30	-	TRBJ2-7	-	CAWSLRGYEQYF	TGTGCCTGGAGTCTCCGGGGGTACGAGCAGTACTTC
TRBV10-3	-	TRBJ1-2	TRBD1	CAIRTGSSDGYTF	TGTGCCATCAGGACAGGGTCGTCCGATGGCTACACCTTC
TRBV7-8	once	TRBJ1-6	-	CASSLAGERNSPLHF	TGTGCCAGCAGCTTAGCAGGGGAACGAAATTCACCCCTCCACTTT
TRBV15	-	TRBJ1-2	-	CATSRDRGTTKYGYTF	TGTGCCACCAGCAGAGATCGTGGGACAACTAAATATGGCTACACCTTC
TRBV6-6	-	TRBJ2-3	-	CASSYSKGYGADTQYF	TGTGCCAGCAGTTACTCGAAAGGGTACGGGGCAGATACGCAGTATTTT